These 15 T cell receptor beta chains were sequenced from one sample in a study of blood T cell repertoires in COVID-19. Produced via immunoSEQ multiplex PCR; TCRdb's table is partial and in-frame only. This table holds around 390,000 clones, approximately 87% found once. The sample consisted of PBMCs or T cells enriched from blood (not recorded which). The receptors were gathered from a woman in her forties or fifties who had recovered from COVID-19.

This clone has a handful of counts. The V and J genes are TRBV4-2 and TRBJ1-2; TRBD1 matches at 9 bases. Looked up from germline, CDR1 is LGHNA and CDR2 is YNFKEQ. V trimming: 0 bases; J trimming: 4 bases; junction bases outside the gene matches: 6. The CDR3 has 16 residues. Written as DNA, the CDR3 is TGTGCCAGCAGCCAAGATTCGGGACAGGGAGGCTATGGCTACACCTTC. Its protein product is CASSQDSGQGGYGYTF.

V and J are TRBV19 and TRBJ2-3; 11 bases align to TRBD2. The germline CDR1 and CDR2 sequences are LNHDA and SQIVND (reference sequence). V shed 4 bases, J shed 4 bases, and the junction held 10 bases outside the gene matches. The CDR3 spans 17 residues. CDR3 sequence (DNA): TGTGCCAGTAGTACCACCGGGACTAGCGGTAATTCAGATACGCAGTATTTT. Translation: CASSTTGTSGNSDTQYF.

The chain employs TRBV7-2 and TRBJ2-6; 7 bases are shared with TRBD1. This CDR3 has 17 residues. The V segment lost 5 bases and the J segment 6 bases; nucleotides outside the gene matches: 13. Germline V gene sequence: CDR1 SGHTA, CDR2 FQGNSA. In DNA, the CDR3 is TGTGCCAGCAGCAGGGGACAGATAGTCTCTTTGGCCAACGTCCTGACTTTC. Amino acid sequence: CASSRGQIVSLANVLTF.

The chain recombines TRBV19 with TRBJ1-1; 8 nucleotides match TRBD1. Germline V gene lookup returns CDR1 LNHDA and CDR2 SQIVND (reference sequence). The ends lost 2 bases at V and 1 base at J; junction bases unmatched: 3. This CDR3 is 15 amino acids long. The CDR3 spells CASSIRTGRNTEAFF. The CDR3 DNA reads TGTGCCAGTAGTATACGGACAGGGAGGAACACTGAAGCTTTCTTT.

The CDR3 DNA sequence: TGTGCCAGCAGCTTAGCTTCGGACAGGGTTGGCTACACCTTC. Amino acid sequence: CASSLASDRVGYTF. The V and J genes are TRBV7-2 and TRBJ1-2; 8 bases line up with TRBD1. The CDR3 totals 14 residues. V was clipped by 0 bases and J by 7 bases; unmatched bases: 4. From germline, CDR1 is SGHTA and CDR2 FQGNSA.

This chain uses TRBV5-8 with TRBJ1-6; TRBD1 might be the D (6 bases). With 5 bases removed from V and 7 bases from J, the gap between germline ends came to 13 bases. The CDR3 is 14 residues long. Germline CDR1 SGHTS, CDR2 YDEGEE. CDR3 protein: CASSHRTENSPLHF. CDR3 DNA: TGTGCCAGCAGTCACAGGACAGAAAATTCACCCCTCCACTTT.

The J gene is TRBJ2-7, the V gene TRBV7-8; D is uncertain. Germline loops: CDR1 SGHVS, CDR2 FQNEAQ. Trimming removed 4 bases from V and 4 bases from J, with 23 bases in between. The CDR3 extends over 17 amino acids. CDR3 coding DNA: TGTGCCAGCAGCTCCGAGGCTCGCCAGCTCATCCTTTACGAGCAGTACTTC. Translation gives CASSSEARQLILYEQYF.

This clone was seen a single time. J is TRBJ1-2 and V is TRBV30; 10 bases are shared with TRBD1. Trimming cost V 7 bases and J 7 bases; bases outside gene matches: 12. The CDR3 runs to 14 residues. Germline CDR1 reads GTSNPN; CDR2 reads SVGIG (reference sequence). This CDR3 is CASRPTGGGGGYTF. The CDR3, as DNA: TGTGCCTCCCGCCCGACAGGGGGCGGTGGTGGCTACACCTTC.

This clone occurred a few times. J is TRBJ1-5 and V is TRBV27, with D perhaps matching TRBD1 (6 bases). Trimming took off 2 bases at V and 5 bases at J, with 10 bases between the two ends. The V gene's germline CDR1 is MNHEY and CDR2 SMNVEV (reference sequence). The CDR3 extends over 14 amino acids. DNA of the CDR3: TGTGCCAGCAGTTTAGCAGGGGAAGATCAGCCCCAGCATTTT. Translating it yields CASSLAGEDQPQHF.

The genes are TRBV19 and TRBJ2-7, with a tentative D call TRBD1 (6 bases). Germline CDR1 is LNHDA and CDR2 is SQIVND (reference sequence). The CDR3 sequence is 15 residues long. Trimming took 7 bases from V and 3 from J, leaving 19 bases between them. This CDR3 is CASKSDRRGVYEQYF. The DNA for the CDR3 is TGTGCCAGTAAATCGGACAGAAGGGGCGTCTACGAGCAGTACTTC.

The chain links TRBV18 to TRBJ2-7; 7 positions match TRBD1. The CDR3 is 21 amino acids. Per germline, CDR1 KGHSH and CDR2 LQKENI. Trimming took 1 base from V and 0 from J; bases not matched to a gene: 21. The CDR3 DNA is TGTGCCAGCTCACCACAGGCTACGTACCCCGGGACAGTGCAATACTCCTACGAGCAGTACTTC. Translation: CASSPQATYPGTVQYSYEQYF.

The J gene is TRBJ1-5, the V gene TRBV7-9, with a tentative D call TRBD1 (6 bases). This CDR3 spans 16 amino acids. Trimming shortened V by 3 bases and J by 1 base, and 13 bases separated the two germline ends. The germline V gene has CDR1 SEHNR and CDR2 FQNEAQ (reference sequence). CDR3 DNA sequence: TGTGCCAGCAGCTTGTTAGGGGGTGGAAGCAATCAGCCCCAGCATTTT. This gives the protein CASSLLGGGSNQPQHF.

This clone was found once. This sequence joins TRBV5-8 and TRBJ1-5; TRBD1 is a possible D gene (5 bases). In germline, CDR1 is SGHTS, CDR2 YDEGEE. The ends were cut back, 6 bases at V and 3 bases at J, with 19 bases in the middle. The CDR3 runs to 16 residues. CDR3 loop: CASTIFSDSTNQPQHF. In nucleotides, the CDR3 is TGTGCCAGCACCATATTCTCCGACAGCACCAATCAGCCCCAGCATTTT. The full variable domain, with the rest looked up from reference TRBV5-8 and TRBJ1-5, is EAGVTQSPTHLIKTRGQQATLRCSPISGHTSVYWYQQALGLGLQFLLWYDEGEERNRGNFPPRFSGRQFPNYSSELNVNALELEDSALYLCASTIFSDSTNQPQHFGDGTRLSIL.

This clone was found once. The chain employs TRBV16 and TRBJ1-1, with no clear D. Trimming left V 0 bases short and J 2 bases short, with 7 bases between. This CDR3 is built from 14 residues. The germline V gene has CDR1 KGHSY and CDR2 FQNENV. CDR3 in amino acids: CASSQSWANTEAFF. The DNA of the CDR3 is TGTGCCAGCAGCCAATCGTGGGCAAACACTGAAGCTTTCTTT.

This chain connects TRBV7-6 to TRBJ1-2, with 8 bases fitting TRBD1. The CDR3 is made up of 16 amino acids. Germline V CDR1 and CDR2: SGHVS, FNYEAQ. Trimming at V came to 5 bases and at J to 7 bases, leaving 15 bases not matched to a gene. CDR3 in DNA: TGTGCCAGCAGCCAGATGGGGTCAGGGGGCATCTCTGGCTACACCTTC. This sequence encodes CASSQMGSGGISGYTF.